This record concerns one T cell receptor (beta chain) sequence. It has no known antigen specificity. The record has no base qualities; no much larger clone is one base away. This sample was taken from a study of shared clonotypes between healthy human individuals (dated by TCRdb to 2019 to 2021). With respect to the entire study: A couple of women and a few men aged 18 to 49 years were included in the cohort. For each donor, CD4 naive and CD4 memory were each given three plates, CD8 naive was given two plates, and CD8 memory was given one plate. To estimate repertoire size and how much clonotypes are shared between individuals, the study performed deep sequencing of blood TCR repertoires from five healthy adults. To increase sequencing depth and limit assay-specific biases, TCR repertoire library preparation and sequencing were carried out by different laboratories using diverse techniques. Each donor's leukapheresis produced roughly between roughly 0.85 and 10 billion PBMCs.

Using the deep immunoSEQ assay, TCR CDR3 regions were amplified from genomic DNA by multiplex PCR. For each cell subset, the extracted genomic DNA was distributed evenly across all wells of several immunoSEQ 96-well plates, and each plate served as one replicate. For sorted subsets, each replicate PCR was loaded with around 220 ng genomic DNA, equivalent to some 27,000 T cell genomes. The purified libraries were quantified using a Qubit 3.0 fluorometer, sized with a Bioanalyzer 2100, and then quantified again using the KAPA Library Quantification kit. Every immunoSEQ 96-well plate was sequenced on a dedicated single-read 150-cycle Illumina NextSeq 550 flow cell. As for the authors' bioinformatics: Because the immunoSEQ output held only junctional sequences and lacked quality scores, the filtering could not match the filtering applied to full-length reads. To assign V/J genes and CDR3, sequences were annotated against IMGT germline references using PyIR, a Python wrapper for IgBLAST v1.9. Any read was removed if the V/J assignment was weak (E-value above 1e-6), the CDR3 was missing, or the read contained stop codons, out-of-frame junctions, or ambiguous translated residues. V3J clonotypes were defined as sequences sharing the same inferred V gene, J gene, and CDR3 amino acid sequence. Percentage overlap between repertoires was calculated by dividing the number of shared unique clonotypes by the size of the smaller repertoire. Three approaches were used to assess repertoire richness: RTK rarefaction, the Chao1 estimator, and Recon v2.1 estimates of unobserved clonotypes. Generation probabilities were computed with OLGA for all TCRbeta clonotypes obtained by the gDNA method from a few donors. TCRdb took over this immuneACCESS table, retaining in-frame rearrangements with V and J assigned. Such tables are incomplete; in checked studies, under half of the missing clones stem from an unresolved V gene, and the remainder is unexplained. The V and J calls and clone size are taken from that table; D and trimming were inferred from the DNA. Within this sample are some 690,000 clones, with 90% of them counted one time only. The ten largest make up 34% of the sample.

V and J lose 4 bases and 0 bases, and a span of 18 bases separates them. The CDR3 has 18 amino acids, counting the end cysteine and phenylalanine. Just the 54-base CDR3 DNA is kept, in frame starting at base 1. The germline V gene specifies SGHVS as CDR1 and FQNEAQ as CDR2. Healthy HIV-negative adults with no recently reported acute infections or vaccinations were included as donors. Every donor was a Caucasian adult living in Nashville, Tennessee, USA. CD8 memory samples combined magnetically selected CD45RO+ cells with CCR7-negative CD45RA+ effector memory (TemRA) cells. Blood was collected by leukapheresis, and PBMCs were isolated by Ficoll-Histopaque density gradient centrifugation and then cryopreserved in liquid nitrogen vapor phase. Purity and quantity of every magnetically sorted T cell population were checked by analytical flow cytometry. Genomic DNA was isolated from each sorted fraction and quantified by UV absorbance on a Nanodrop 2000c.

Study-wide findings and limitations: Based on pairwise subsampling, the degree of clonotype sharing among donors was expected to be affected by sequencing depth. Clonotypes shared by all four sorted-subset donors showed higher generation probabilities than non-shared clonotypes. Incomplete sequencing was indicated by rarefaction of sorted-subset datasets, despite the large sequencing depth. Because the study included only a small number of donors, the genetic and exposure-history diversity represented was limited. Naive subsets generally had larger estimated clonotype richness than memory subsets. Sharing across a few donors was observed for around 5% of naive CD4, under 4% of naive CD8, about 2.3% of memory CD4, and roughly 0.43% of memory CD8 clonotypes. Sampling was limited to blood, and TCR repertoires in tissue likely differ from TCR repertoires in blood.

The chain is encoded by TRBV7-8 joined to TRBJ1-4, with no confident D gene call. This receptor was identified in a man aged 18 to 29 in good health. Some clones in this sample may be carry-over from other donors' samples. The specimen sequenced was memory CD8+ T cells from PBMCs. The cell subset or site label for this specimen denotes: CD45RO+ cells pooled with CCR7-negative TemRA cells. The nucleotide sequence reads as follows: TGTGCCAGCAGCTGGGATTGGCACGAGATAGCAACTAATGAAAAACTGTTTTTT. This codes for CASSWDWHEIATNEKLFF.